Below are 15 T cell receptor beta chains sequenced from a single sample in a study of regulatory T cells in long-lasting Graves disease. The TCR beta library used iRepertoire HTBI primers with Arm-PCR amplification of CDR3. Each CDR3 protein gets one entry after TCRdb re-called the multiplex PCR reads with MiXCR. The sample has approximately 310,000 distinct CDR3 sequences, 18% seen once; the top ten hold less than 45%. The time point was: newly diagnosed GD, antithyroid drugs for less than 3 months. Following extraction of RNA from PBMCs, that RNA was used to make the TCR library. Sequences were derived from peripheral blood mononuclear cells (PBMCs), sampled at new diagnosis, from a patient treated with antithyroid drugs. Receptors were obtained from a female donor with Graves disease.

This clonotype showed up many times. The rearrangement uses TRBV7-2 and TRBJ2-3; tentative D call: TRBD2 (6 bases). Germline loops: CDR1 SGHTA, CDR2 FQGNSA. The CDR3 has 16 amino acids. V shed 1 base and J shed 2 bases, with 13 bases lying between them. The CDR3 region is CASSLGSGPHTDTQYF. The CDR3 DNA reads TGTGCCAGCAGCTTAGGAAGCGGGCCTCACACAGATACGCAGTATTTT. Full variable domain (outside the CDR3, taken from reference TRBV7-2 and TRBJ2-3): GAGVSQSPSNKVTEKGKDVELRCDPISGHTALYWYRQSLGQGLEFLIYFQGNSAPDKSGLPSDRFSAERTGGSVSTLTIQRTQQEDSAVYLCASSLGSGPHTDTQYFGPGTRLTVL.

This clonotype was seen at least ten times. One end of the junction varies from germline; a read error may be responsible. The chain is built from TRBV5-1 and TRBJ2-3; D not resolved. The CDR3 has 12 amino acids. The V gene's germline CDR1 is SGHRS and CDR2 YFSETQ. CDR3 bases: TGTGCCAGCAGCTTCAAATTGGATACGCAGTATTTT. Protein: CASSFKLDTQYF.

About this clonotype itself: A far more abundant clone sits one base away, making this likely a read error. CDR3 in DNA: TGTGCCAGCAGCTTAGATTCGGGACAGGTGTACAATGAGAAGTTCTTC. Encoded protein: CASSLDSGQVYNEKFF. This chain joins TRBV6-4 and TRBJ2-1, with TRBD1 matching 8 bases. This CDR3 contains 16 residues. The germline gives CDR1 MRHNA, CDR2 SNTAGT.

This clonotype was found a few times. The chain uses TRBV29-1 and TRBJ1-2; the D is unclear. V shed 7 bases and J shed 2 bases, with 11 bases lying between them. The CDR3 covers 12 residues. Germline CDR1 reads SQVTM; CDR2 reads ANQGSEA. The CDR3 protein is CSDYTFNYGYTF. For the CDR3, the DNA is TGCAGCGATTATACGTTCAACTATGGCTACACCTTC.

This clonotype was found a few times. The DNA for the CDR3 is TGTGCCAGCAGCCCGATAGCGGGAGGAGGTTTCTACGAGCAGTACTTC. This codes for CASSPIAGGGFYEQYF. The rearrangement links TRBV5-6 to TRBJ2-7, with 10 positions matching TRBD2. The germline V gene encodes CDR1 SGHDT and CDR2 YYEEEE. V shed 4 bases and J 3 bases; nucleotides not matched to a gene: 10. The CDR3 length is 16 residues.

This clonotype was observed many times. The chain recombines TRBV2 with TRBJ1-1, with D hard to call. Trimming took 8 bases from V and 3 from J, leaving 10 bases between them. The CDR3 contains 12 residues. CDR1 is SNHLY, CDR2 FYNNEI, per germline. The CDR3 DNA reads as TGTGCCAGCGCACTTATCGACACTGAAGCTTTCTTT. This translates into CASALIDTEAFF.

This rearrangement joins TRBV13 to TRBJ2-7, with D possibly matching TRBD2 (6 bases). CDR1 is PRHDT and CDR2 is FYEKMQ in the germline V gene (reference sequence). The ends were cut back, 4 bases at V and 4 bases at J, with 14 bases in the middle. The CDR3 runs to 14 residues. In DNA, the CDR3 is TGTGCCAGCAGCTCCGGGGGACGAGGGTACGAGCAGTACTTC. Translating it yields CASSSGGRGYEQYF.

V and J are TRBV28 and TRBJ1-1; 9 bases agree with TRBD1. The V segment lost 6 bases and the J segment 0 bases; nucleotides outside the gene matches: 2. The CDR3 has 14 amino acids. The germline CDR1 and CDR2 sequences are MDHEN and SYDVKM. CDR3 sequence reads: CASSRQGVNTEAFF. CDR3 sequence (DNA): TGTGCCAGCAGCAGACAGGGGGTGAACACTGAAGCTTTCTTT.

There are many counts of this clonotype. V gene TRBV15 combines with J gene TRBJ1-1, with D possibly being TRBD1 (5 bases). The CDR3 consists of 15 residues. V lost 2 bases and J lost 2, with 12 bases in between. The germline V gene encodes CDR1 LNHNV and CDR2 YYDKDF (reference sequence). The CDR3 reads CATSRHQGSNTEAFF. The CDR3 DNA sequence: TGTGCCACCAGCAGACATCAGGGTTCCAACACTGAAGCTTTCTTT.

In this sample, this clonotype turned up a few times. A much larger clone is a single base away; this may be a read error. J is TRBJ1-4 and V is TRBV7-9; unclear D gene. The germline V gene has CDR1 SEHNR and CDR2 FQNEAQ (reference sequence). V gave up 6 bases and J gave up 9 bases, with 14 bases separating them. CDR3 length: 13 amino acids. CDR3 protein: CASRPDQGKKLFF. Written as DNA, the CDR3 is TGTGCCAGCAGACCCGATCAAGGTAAAAAACTGTTTTTT.

There are many counts of this clonotype. This chain connects TRBV27 to TRBJ1-1, with D unresolved. Germline CDR1 MNHEY, CDR2 SMNVEV (reference sequence). Deletions cut 3 bases from V and 11 bases from J, with 13 bases between. CDR3 length: 12 amino acids. This CDR3 reads CASSFEANLAFF. DNA of the CDR3: TGTGCCAGCAGTTTCGAAGCAAATCTGGCTTTCTTT.

This clonotype was seen at least ten times. The rearrangement joins TRBV10-2 to TRBJ2-1, with 7 bases lining up with TRBD1. CDR3 length equals 21 residues. Germline V gene lookup returns CDR1 WSHSY and CDR2 SAAADI. Unmatched junction bases numbered 22, after V lost 2 bases and J lost 3 bases. The CDR3 sequence is CASSEPFWPSSRDSGYNEQFF. CDR3 coding DNA: TGCGCCAGCAGTGAGCCGTTCTGGCCCAGTTCTCGGGACAGTGGCTACAATGAGCAGTTCTTC.

This clonotype was seen at least ten times. V gene TRBV7-3 combines with J gene TRBJ2-7; D remains unclear. The CDR3 has 13 amino acids. Germline V gene sequence: CDR1 SGHTA, CDR2 FQGTGA. V lost 2 bases, J lost 3 bases, and 8 bases lay in between. The CDR3 nucleotides read TGTGCCAGCAGCTTATATACTGGCTACGAGCAGTACTTC. Its translation is CASSLYTGYEQYF.

The genes are TRBV19 and TRBJ2-7; TRBD2 might be the D (7 bases). The J call may not be correct, given that the DNA end is closer to TRBJ2-3. Germline-derived CDR1 and CDR2 are LNHDA and SQIVND (reference sequence). CDR3 length: 12 residues. As DNA, the CDR3 is TGTGCCACCCGGGGAGGGGGAGATACGCAGTATTTT. Protein: CATRGGGDTQYF.

The chain is built from TRBV27 and TRBJ2-7; tentatively, D is TRBD2 (5 bases). The V gene's germline CDR1 is MNHEY and CDR2 SMNVEV (reference sequence). The CDR3 sequence is 14 residues long. V shed 8 bases and J shed 3 bases, with 17 bases lying between them. CDR3 sequence: CASRLLFGSYEQYF. CDR3 bases: TGTGCCAGCCGGTTACTCTTTGGGAGCTACGAGCAGTACTTC.